This T cell receptor beta chain was identified in a study of T cell responses to AZD1222 COVID-19 vaccine. The wider study: Pooled in the analysis were second doses at about 4 or about 12 weeks. Study-wide results and caveats: Clonal diversity may have been underestimated, and the donors were mostly white British, with more females than males. Variant regions that are unmutated are reportedly the target of nearly half of spike-specific TCRs. Rises in breadth and depth of Spike-specific TCRs came after two AZD1222 doses.

Measured with immunoSEQ multiplex PCR; TCRdb has only the in-frame clones, and not every one. The sample shows 100,000 to 150,000 clones, over 75% of them seen only once. This clone was found once. What it binds is unknown. The germline V gene encodes CDR1 MNHEY and CDR2 SMNVEV (reference sequence). V lost 5 bases to trimming and J lost 3 bases, with 14 bases between them. The CDR3 runs 15 residues. This receptor was identified in an adult in good health. Sample: peripheral blood, taken on day 0 of AZD1222 vaccination. The V gene is TRBV27, the J gene TRBJ1-5; D may be TRBD1 (5 bases). This chain's CDR3 is CASSAFGGANQPQHF. In DNA, the CDR3 is TGTGCCAGCAGTGCCTTTGGCGGGGCCAATCAGCCCCAGCATTTT.